Sequencing of this TCR beta chain was carried out in a study of blood T cell repertoires in COVID-19. Overall study: Sites in the United States, Italy and Spain provided acute and convalescent COVID-19 samples. From T cells, B-cell-depleted T cells, or PBMCs came the material, which was cDNA or gDNA.

Original methodology: Nucleated cell counts were estimated from reference gene primer amplification. Clones were read by immunoSEQ multiplex PCR, and TCRdb kept only the in-frame ones, dropping some. Clone size and the V and J calls come from that table; the DNA yielded D and trimming. The table includes a few hundred thousand clones, around 84% detected once. Deletions cut 8 bases from V and 4 bases from J, with 14 bases between. CDR1 SGHTA and CDR2 FQGNSA come from the germline V gene. This CDR3 has 13 residues. Sample: peripheral blood. The chain combines TRBV7-2 with TRBJ2-5; D not resolved. This TCR derives from a man in his sixties with acute or convalescent COVID-19. The CDR3 sequence: CASLLSDRETQYF. For the CDR3, the DNA is TGTGCCAGCCTGCTCAGCGATCGAGAGACCCAGTACTTC.